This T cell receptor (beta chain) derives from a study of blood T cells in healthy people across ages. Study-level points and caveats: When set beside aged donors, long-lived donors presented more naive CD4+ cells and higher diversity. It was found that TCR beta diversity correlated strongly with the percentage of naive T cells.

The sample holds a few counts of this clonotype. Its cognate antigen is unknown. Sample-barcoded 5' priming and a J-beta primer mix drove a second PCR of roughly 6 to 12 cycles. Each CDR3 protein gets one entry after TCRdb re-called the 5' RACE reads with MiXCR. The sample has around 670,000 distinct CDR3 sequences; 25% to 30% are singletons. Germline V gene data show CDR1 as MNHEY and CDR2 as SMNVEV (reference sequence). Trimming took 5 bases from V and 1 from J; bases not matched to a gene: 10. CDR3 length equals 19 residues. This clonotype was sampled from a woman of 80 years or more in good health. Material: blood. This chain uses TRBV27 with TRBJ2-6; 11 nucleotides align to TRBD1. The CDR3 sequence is CASSARTGGVFSGANVLTF. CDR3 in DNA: TGTGCCAGCAGTGCCCGGACAGGGGGCGTTTTTTCTGGGGCCAACGTCCTGACTTTC.